This T cell receptor (beta chain) appears in the sequencing data of a study of T cell clones after liver transplantation. Profiling relied on immunoSEQ multiplex PCR, and the TCRdb table lists in-frame clones only, not all of them. The data contain tens of thousands of clones, over 70% of them singletons. This CDR3 is built from 15 residues. Trimming stripped 11 bases from V and 0 bases from J, with 17 bases between. Germline CDR1 is MDHEN and CDR2 is SYDVKM. This receptor was obtained from a human patient who received a liver transplant. Some T cells could come from the graft donor. The sequencing used CD4+ T cells from blood, collected 12 months after liver transplant. V gene TRBV28 combines with J gene TRBJ1-3; no clear D gene. This chain's CDR3 is CASLPGPYSGNTIYF. DNA of the CDR3: TGTGCCTCACTCCCGGGCCCCTACTCTGGAAACACCATATATTTT.